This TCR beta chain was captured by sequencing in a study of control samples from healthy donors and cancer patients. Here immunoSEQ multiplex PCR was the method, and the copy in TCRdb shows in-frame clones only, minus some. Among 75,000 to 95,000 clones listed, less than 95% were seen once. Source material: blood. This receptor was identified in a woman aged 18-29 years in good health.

The CDR3: CATSDLRDRGQDEQFF. The DNA for the CDR3 is TGTGCCACCAGTGACCTCCGGGACAGGGGGCAGGATGAGCAGTTCTTC. The chain is built from TRBV24-1 and TRBJ2-1; 12 positions agree with TRBD1. Trimming took 4 bases from V and 8 from J; bases not matched to a gene: 8. Germline V gives CDR1 KGHDR, CDR2 SFDVKD. The CDR3 contains 16 residues.